The next 16 T cell receptor beta chains were all read from a single sample in a study of blood T cell repertoires in COVID-19 (dated by TCRdb to the early 2020s). The method behind the library was the immunoSEQ multiplex PCR assay. The source is immuneACCESS, and TCRdb retained only in-frame sequences with V and J called. Part of the clones is not carried over; for the studies checked, unresolved V genes explain less than half of this, and the remainder is unexplained. The sample contains about 160,000 clones, approximately 86% of them found a single time. The ten largest account for approximately 1.2% of the sample. Sequencing input: peripheral blood. The receptors stem from a man in his sixties who had recovered from COVID-19.

The chain uses TRBV5-1 and TRBJ2-3; 11 bases agree with TRBD2. Per the germline V gene, CDR1 is SGHRS and CDR2 is YFSETQ. Trimming removed 4 bases from V and 3 bases from J; junction bases left unmatched: 4. This CDR3 is built from 15 residues. The CDR3 is CASSRGTSGTDTQYF. CDR3 in DNA: TGCGCCAGCAGCCGTGGGACTAGCGGAACAGATACGCAGTATTTT. The full variable domain, rest sourced from reference TRBV5-1 and TRBJ2-3, is KAGVTQTPRYLIKTRGQQVTLSCSPISGHRSVSWYQQTPGQGLQFLFEYFSETQRNKGNFPGRFSGRQFSNSRSEMNVSTLELGDSALYLCASSRGTSGTDTQYFGPGTRLTVL.

In its sample, this clone was seen once. The rearrangement uses TRBV12-5 and TRBJ2-1, with no clear D. Germline V gene lookup returns CDR1 LGHNT and CDR2 FRNRAP. Trimming took off 1 base at V and 9 bases at J, with 7 bases between the two ends. The CDR3 consists of 12 residues. The CDR3 coding sequence is TGTGCTAGTGGTTTGGGATCAGGTGAGCAGTTCTTC. As protein: CASGLGSGEQFF.

Worth noting for this clone: One end of the junction does not line up with germline, which may come from a read error. CDR3 protein: CASRYSGGETQYF. The CDR3 DNA is TGTGCCAGCAGATACTCAGGGGGCGAGACCCAGTACTTC. The chain recombines TRBV6-5 with TRBJ2-5; TRBD1 aligns across 8 bases. Germline V gene sequence: CDR1 MNHEY, CDR2 SVGAGI. This CDR3 region has 13 residues.

V and J are TRBV5-1 and TRBJ1-1, with D possibly matching TRBD1 (5 bases). The CDR3 runs to 15 residues. Germline CDR1 and CDR2: SGHRS and YFSETQ. V gave up 3 bases and J gave up 3 bases, with 15 bases separating them. The CDR3 spells CASSWTEGTDTEAFF. The CDR3 nucleotides read TGCGCCAGCAGCTGGACGGAGGGGACGGACACTGAAGCTTTCTTT. The entire variable domain, with the rest obtained from reference TRBV5-1 and TRBJ1-1, is as follows: KAGVTQTPRYLIKTRGQQVTLSCSPISGHRSVSWYQQTPGQGLQFLFEYFSETQRNKGNFPGRFSGRQFSNSRSEMNVSTLELGDSALYLCASSWTEGTDTEAFFGQGTRLTVV.

J is TRBJ2-3 and V is TRBV5-1; TRBD2 aligns across 16 bases. The V segment lost 4 bases and the J segment 6 bases; nucleotides outside the gene matches: 5. Germline-derived CDR1 and CDR2 are SGHRS and YFSETQ. The CDR3 extends over 16 amino acids. Written as DNA, the CDR3 is TGCGCCAGCAGCAAGGGACTAGCGGGGGGGCAGGATACGCAGTATTTT. Its protein is CASSKGLAGGQDTQYF.

The chain is built from TRBV3-1 (or the pseudogene TRBV3-2) and TRBJ1-1; D is ambiguous. CDR1 and CDR2 (germline): LGHDT, YNNKEL (reference sequence). CDR3 length: 13 amino acids. V lost 2 bases and J lost 7, with 11 bases in between. CDR3 loop: CASSQSGLGEAFF. In nucleotides, the CDR3 is TGTGCCAGCAGCCAATCCGGACTTGGTGAAGCTTTCTTT.

The chain uses TRBV7-2 and TRBJ2-5; D is perhaps TRBD2 (6 bases). The CDR3 totals 11 residues. V dropped 6 bases and J dropped 7 bases, with 9 bases sitting between them. Germline-derived CDR1 and CDR2 are SGHTA and FQGNSA. CDR3 sequence (DNA): TGTGCCAGCAGGGAGGGCTGGACCCAGTACTTC. It codes for CASREGWTQYF.

The gene calls are TRBV7-2 and TRBJ2-7; the match to TRBD2 covers 8 bases. CDR3 size: 13 residues. V shed 1 base and J 7 bases; nucleotides not matched to a gene: 3. The germline V gene encodes CDR1 SGHTA and CDR2 FQGNSA. CDR3 protein: CASSLVRGGEQYF. The CDR3 DNA reads TGTGCCAGCAGCTTAGTACGCGGGGGGGAGCAGTACTTC.

The J gene is TRBJ1-4, the V gene TRBV7-9, with 8 bases that match TRBD1. CDR3 length: 14 residues. Per germline, CDR1 SEHNR and CDR2 FQNEAQ (reference sequence). J lost 14 bases, V lost 0 bases, and 8 bases had no gene match. In DNA form, the CDR3 reads TGTGCCAGCAGCTTAGCAAGTCGGACAGGGTTTCTGTTTTTT. Encoded protein: CASSLASRTGFLFF.

The V call is TRBV5-1, the J call TRBJ2-3; weak D call: TRBD2 (5 bases). Trimming cost V 4 bases and J 5 bases, with 14 bases left between them. The CDR3 totals 14 residues. CDR1 is SGHRS and CDR2 is YFSETQ in the germline V gene. In DNA form, the CDR3 reads TGCGCCAGCAGCCCCGGGCGGGTCCAAGATACGCAGTATTTT. Translated, it gives CASSPGRVQDTQYF. Combining the CDR3 with reference TRBV5-1 and TRBJ2-3 gives the whole variable domain KAGVTQTPRYLIKTRGQQVTLSCSPISGHRSVSWYQQTPGQGLQFLFEYFSETQRNKGNFPGRFSGRQFSNSRSEMNVSTLELGDSALYLCASSPGRVQDTQYFGPGTRLTVL.

The chain combines TRBV7-9 with TRBJ1-4; D unclear. CDR1 and CDR2 (germline): SEHNR, FQNEAQ (reference sequence). Trimming cost V 1 base and J 14 bases, with 11 bases left between them. The CDR3 totals 12 residues. The CDR3 DNA is TGTGCCAGCAGCTTAGTCGGGTACGGGCTGTTTTTT. Translated, it gives CASSLVGYGLFF.

The chain uses TRBV6-2 or TRBV6-3 and TRBJ1-4, with D hard to call. V dropped 5 bases and J dropped 16 bases, with 23 bases sitting between them. Per germline, CDR1 MNHEY and CDR2 SVGEGT. The CDR3 is 14 amino acids. CDR3 DNA: TGTGCCAGCAGTGATACGGTAGGACGGAGGGAAGCGTTTTTT. Amino acid sequence: CASSDTVGRREAFF.

The chain joins TRBV11-2 to TRBJ1-3; D remains ambiguous. Between the trimmed V and J ends, which lost 0 bases and 0 bases, there was a span of 6 bases. This CDR3 is 15 amino acids long. Looked up from germline, CDR1 is SGHAT and CDR2 is FQNNGV. CDR3 loop: CASSLDAISGNTIYF. CDR3 sequence (DNA): TGTGCCAGCAGCTTAGATGCGATCTCTGGAAACACCATATATTTT.

The V gene is TRBV5-1, the J gene TRBJ2-4, with a weak D call TRBD1 (6 bases). The CDR3 contains 14 residues. V was cut by 0 bases and J by 3 bases, with 7 bases left in between. CDR1 and CDR2 (germline): SGHRS, YFSETQ. Written as DNA, the CDR3 is TGCGCCAGCAGCTTGGGACAGGTCAAAAACATTCAGTACTTC. As protein: CASSLGQVKNIQYF.

This clone occurred once. This chain joins TRBV13 and TRBJ2-3, with 7 positions matching TRBD1. The V and J ends lost 4 bases and 1 base, in that order; junction bases with no gene match: 11. Germline CDR1 PRHDT, CDR2 FYEKMQ (reference sequence). CDR3 length: 17 residues. CDR3 sequence: CASSSQTWDSRTDTQYF. The CDR3 nucleotides are TGTGCCAGCAGCTCCCAAACCTGGGACAGCCGCACAGATACGCAGTATTTT.

The chain employs TRBV6-6 and TRBJ2-3; a weak D match, TRBD2 (5 bases). Germline V lookup: CDR1 MNHNY, CDR2 SVGAGI (reference sequence). The CDR3 has 13 amino acids. Trimming cost V 7 bases and J 0 bases, with 8 bases left between them. CDR3 nucleotides: TGTGCCAGCACAGGCGGGAGCACAGATACGCAGTATTTT. Amino acid sequence: CASTGGSTDTQYF.